This T cell receptor (beta chain) was captured in a study of cytomegalovirus exposure and HLA in healthy donors (dated by TCRdb to 2017 to 2019). Regarding the study in general: According to an earlier analysis of 550 to 700 of the donors, some 180 million T cells yielded 100 million or so unique TCR beta sequences and 250 to 350 Gb of sequence data. Roughly 300 gigabases of sequencing data and 70 million to 85 million unique TCR sequences were included in an early release covering under 650 HLA-typed donors. Of the roughly 400 genotyped donors, approximately 83% fell in the genetic ancestry cluster associated with self-reported Caucasian donors. The aim of the study was to test whether cataloging public T cell receptors could identify signatures of past pathogen exposure. The T cell repertoires of 666 subjects were profiled by immunosequencing and related to cytomegalovirus serostatus. In addition to the first cohort of approximately 670 subjects, a separate validation cohort of approximately 110 different subjects was used. The study combined high-throughput TCR immunosequencing, statistical association of individual TCRs with disease status, and machine learning to predict cytomegalovirus infection status. A later analysis re-examined previously published TCR beta repertoires from over 500 donors and added high-resolution HLA genotyping to investigate patterns of TCR occurrence. The later analysis used no new phenotypic data to find candidate immune exposures, relying instead on TCR beta sequences and their occurrence across donors. To decide whether each TCR beta V gene segment behaved as functional or pseudogenic, an earlier analysis of some 600 of the donors relied on high-throughput TCR beta sequencing. Donor age, sex, ethnicity and CMV serostatus were collected together with the repertoire data. Genome-wide SNP genotypes for about 65% of the roughly 670 donors were used in a later genetic analysis, which treated that subset as a discovery cohort. All discovery cohort repertoires had been generated on a single sequencing platform. Both class I and class II loci were covered by HLA typing, at four-digit resolution. Typing coverage varied by locus: roughly 629-640 donors for A, B, C, DRB1 and DQB1; around 560 for DQA1; 600 to 610 for DPA1; some 470 for DPB1. Roughly 5 DR-DQ haplotypes were handled as single units for association and clustering because linkage in the cohort was strong. Among about 410 genotyped donors of the cohort, an average of around 220,000 unique TCR beta nucleotide sequences was sequenced per donor, of which 15% to 20% were non-productive.

In total, roughly 670 healthy bone marrow donors made up the cohort. At the time of sampling, all cohort members were nominally healthy, though unrecorded immune exposures were likely present. The donor tested CMV seronegative, placing the donor among the 352 seronegative members of the cohort. Each donor provided a peripheral blood sample, and peripheral blood mononuclear cells were used for TCR beta sequencing. The Qiagen DNeasy Blood Extraction Kit was used to extract genomic DNA from the blood cell samples. The count of this clone is one. The antigen this receptor binds is unknown. No per-base quality is available; no much larger clone lies one base away. Other DNA sequences in the sample encode the same CDR3. Trimming costs V 3 bases and J 9 bases, and their ends lie 3 bases apart. The CDR3 has 10 amino acids, counting the end cysteine and phenylalanine. Solely the CDR3 DNA is kept, with 30 bases framed from the first base. CDR1 and CDR2 were assigned from the germline V gene (reference sequence) as SEHNR and FQNEAQ.

The receptor library was made with the immunoSEQ multiplex PCR assay. The multiplex PCR relied on a mix of 60 forward primers for TCR Vbeta segments and 13 reverse primers for TCR Jbeta segments. Amplification of the CDR3 region of rearranged TCR beta genes was performed with a multiplex PCR assay on genomic DNA. Amplified TCR beta libraries were sequenced as 87-base-pair reads on the Illumina HiSeq System. On the study's bioinformatics: Across the 640 or so repertoires, a later analysis counted about 81 million unique TCR beta chains, 9.5 million to 12 million of which were shared by at least two donors. Raw reads were error-corrected and collapsed into unique sequences with a nearest-neighbor algorithm that merged closely related sequences to remove PCR and sequencing errors. CDR3 sequences were aligned to IMGT reference sequences to assign V, D and J gene segments. For a sequence to be retained, a match of at least six nucleotides was required to both a V gene segment and a J gene segment. A rearrangement was called productive if the CDR3 had no stop codons and remained in frame with V and J, and every other rearrangement was called non-productive. Following IMGT convention, CDR3 was defined as the stretch from the second conserved V-encoded cysteine to the conserved J-encoded phenylalanine. The earlier analysis of some 580 of the donors excluded any sequence lacking an unambiguous match to a single V gene segment. An earlier analysis of approximately 590 of the donors called V segments functional above 56.7% productive rearrangements and segregating when the between-donor standard deviation exceeded 5%. A statistical classification framework was built to diagnose cytomegalovirus status from the catalog of TCR beta chain sequences. In a later analysis, V and J genes were assigned by comparing TCR nucleotide sequences against IMGT/GENE-DB human TR gene sequences. A later analysis assigned CDR3 sequences and most-parsimonious VDJ recombination scenarios with the TCRdist pipeline. In a later analysis, each TCR beta chain was defined by its CDR3 amino acid sequence together with its V-gene family, and reads without a unique V-gene family were excluded. A later analysis removed roughly 590 highly shared, low-generation-probability nucleotide sequences to deal with suspected cross-contamination and a sequencing artifact. A later analysis calculated a clonal expansion index for each public chain from normalized within-repertoire ranks of inferred template counts. In a later analysis, generation probabilities were computed using a VDJ recombination model fitted to out-of-frame rearrangements, and the results were checked against IGoR. A later analysis scored TCR-TCR, TCR-HLA and TCR-CMV co-occurrence with hypergeometric tests, applying a repertoire-size bias correction to TCR pairs. In a later analysis, false discovery rates were estimated by permuting HLA or CMV assignments 20 times. A later analysis grouped co-occurring TCRs with DBSCAN, adding TCRdist sequence similarity when clustering within HLA-allele-positive subsets. Repertoires with fewer than 30,000 or more than 120,000 public chains were left out of co-occurrence clustering, as were a handful of repertoires with anomalous nucleotide sharing. TCRdb provides this immuneACCESS table in a form limited to in-frame rearrangements. Some clones are lacking; in checked studies, under half of them reflect an unresolved V gene, and why the rest are absent is not known. V, J and clone size reflect that table, while D and trimming were determined from the DNA. The sample includes over 110,000 clones, with more than 75% observed a single time. The ten largest clones take up over 3% of the sample.

What the work shows at the level of the full study, not this receptor alone: The authors suggested that the approach could potentially be extended to other disease states and immunological phenotypes. Assigning TCR associations to individual alleles was difficult when HLA alleles, especially DR and DQ, strongly co-occurred. At a false discovery rate of 0.05, a later analysis linked 16,000 or so TCR beta sequences to specific HLA alleles. In a later analysis, several top co-occurrence clusters were reported to appear linked to parvovirus B19, influenza, CMV and Epstein-Barr virus. A later analysis found that TCR association rates varied across HLA loci, with DRB1 alleles showing the most associated TCRs and HLA-C alleles the fewest. Cytomegalovirus status was reported to be diagnosed by the classifier with high specificity and sensitivity in both the original and validation cohorts. The study gave a list of some 150 TCR beta chains associated with cytomegalovirus. In a later analysis, most CMV-associated TCR beta chains were found to appear HLA-restricted, with HLA associations seemingly driven largely by CMV exposure. Because counts were too low, roughly 16 rarely observed V segments, including chromosome 9 orphons, were excluded from the earlier analysis of 587 of the donors. Some IMGT-functional V segments, including TRBV6-2 and TRBV6-3, could not be told apart with the 87-base-pair reads, so those segments were excluded. Broadly in line with IMGT annotations, most TCR beta V segments showed up in productive rearrangements about 87% or about 30% of the time in an earlier analysis of around 550 of the donors. A further reported finding was that TCR beta sequences accurately predicted the HLA-A and HLA-B alleles for most subjects in the first cohort. Because HLA typing was missing for some donors at each locus, association tests included only the typed subset. Presence/absence analyses assumed roughly uniform sequencing depth across donors, an assumption that may not hold. Correlated functional status among segregating V segments might reflect linkage disequilibrium, but an unknown experimental factor could not be ruled out. Compared with equally common non-associated chains, HLA-associated TCR beta chains in a later analysis were more clonally expanded and had lower generation probabilities. In vitro tests confirmed that a few of the cytomegalovirus-associated TCR beta chains recognize cytomegalovirus antigens. The sequencing pipeline was judged likely to have produced a cluster of highly shared sequence variants as a technical artifact. A later genetic analysis associated a missense DCLRE1C variant with V-gene and J-gene trimming of TCR beta chains, and an independent cohort replicated the association. A later genetic analysis reported fewer N-insertions in productive TCRs among donors in an Asian-associated ancestry cluster than the roughly 690-donor mean. This cohort had only TCR beta chains sequenced, and the lack of alpha or paired-chain data limited which features could be detected. Most TCR sequences were observed very rarely across donors, whereas some public TCRs were present in many individuals. Immune exposure information for the cohort was limited to CMV serostatus.

The chain is made from TRBV7-9 and TRBJ2-1; no D gene is confidently identified. Material for sequencing was PBMCs. This TCR was recovered from a female donor in good health and CMV-seronegative. The CDR3 region reads CASSFGEQFF. The DNA is TGTGCCAGCAGCTTCGGTGAGCAGTTCTTC.